The clone carrying this T cell receptor beta chain was counted only a few times. Its antigen remains unidentified. The V gene end was trimmed by 5 bases and the J gene end by 4 bases; junction bases not matched to a gene: 9. CDR3 size: 16 residues. CDR1 is SGHAT, CDR2 FQNNGV, per germline. One entry per CDR3 protein results from TCRdb running MiXCR on the 5' RACE reads. The sample lists about 110,000 distinct CDR3 sequences; about 18% were seen once. This sample was included in a study of T-cell memory formation after mild COVID-19. At the level of the study: There were largely donor-specific TCR clusters.

Study conclusions and caveats: Detection of some responders pre-infection suggested pre-existing cross-reactive memory T cells participated. What remained unconfirmed was the SARS-CoV-2 specificity of second-wave clones peaking on day 37.

This sequence joins TRBV11-2 and TRBJ2-3, with TRBD2 matching over 10 bases. The sample was PBMCs or a T cell subset sorted from them (not recorded which). This TCR came from a man aged 18 to 29 who had mild COVID-19 (a few samples of this study predate the infection). Cell type and time point are not known. In DNA, the CDR3 is TGTGCCAGCAGCCCGGGGAGCGGGGGGGCCTCAGATACGCAGTATTTT. Its protein is CASSPGSGGASDTQYF.